This T cell receptor (beta chain) was observed in a study of PD-1 blockade in classical Hodgkin lymphoma. Overall study results and limits: Complete responders possessed baseline diversity comparable to newly diagnosed patients.

Assay used: immunoSEQ multiplex PCR; TCRdb lists only in-frame clones, some missing. The sample lists 50,000 or so clones; around 78% were seen once. Each patient relapsed following autologous stem cell transplantation, and prior brentuximab vedotin exposure differed. About this clone itself: Antigen: not known.

The germline gives CDR1 SEHNR, CDR2 FQNEAQ (reference sequence). The CDR3 spans 15 residues. V was pared by 5 bases and J by 3 bases, with 4 bases of the junction left unmatched. The sequence was obtained from a human donor with classical Hodgkin lymphoma. The source was peripheral blood mononuclear cells (PBMCs), collected before the second cycle of nivolumab. The J gene is TRBJ2-2, the V gene TRBV7-9; 9 bases match TRBD1. The CDR3 loop reads CASSPGQGDTGELFF. The CDR3 DNA is TGTGCCAGCAGCCCGGGACAGGGAGACACCGGGGAGCTGTTTTTT.